Listed below are T cell receptor beta chains from one sample, sequenced in a study of control samples from healthy donors and cancer patients. Sequenced by immunoSEQ multiplex PCR; TCRdb stores in-frame clones only, minus some. The sample shows more than 150,000 clones, nearly 95% of them seen only once. Sequences were obtained from blood. The source is a man aged 50 to 59 in good health. The CDR3 runs from the conserved cysteine through the conserved F or W. The D gene is left open where the match is weak. Expanded clones get a size class; other rows say once, few or many, or leave the size out.

j_call v_call clone_size d_call cdr3_nt cdr3_aa
TRBJ2-2 TRBV14 once - TGTGCCAGCAGCCGCCTCACTAGCAACACCGGGGAGCTGTTTTTT CASSRLTSNTGELFF
TRBJ2-4 TRBV3-1/TRBV3-2 once - TGTGCCAGCAGCCAGGGCAGGGGAGTAAACATTCAGTACTTC CASSQGRGVNIQYF
TRBJ1-5 TRBV28 - - TGTGCCAGCAGTGTACAGGGAGGGAGTCAGCCCCAGCATTTT CASSVQGGSQPQHF
TRBJ1-5 TRBV6-5 - - TGTGCCAGCAGTTACAACAGCCATCAGCCCCAGCATTTT CASSYNSHQPQHF
TRBJ2-2 TRBV7-2 once - TGTGCCAGCAGCCCCATGGGTAGCGAGAGGGCGAACACCGGGGAGCTGTTTTTT CASSPMGSERANTGELFF
TRBJ1-3 TRBV28 few - TGTGCCAGCAGTTTAGGGCCCTCGGGGGGCAGATCTGGAAACACCATATATTTT CASSLGPSGGRSGNTIYF
TRBJ2-6 TRBV30 - - TGTGCCCAAAAGGCAGGTGCGGCCAACGTCCTGACTTTC CAQKAGAANVLTF
TRBJ2-7 TRBV11-1 - - TGTGCCAGCAGCTTCCATCGGGACCTCTCCTACGAGCAGTACTTC CASSFHRDLSYEQYF
TRBJ2-7 TRBV30 - TRBD1 TGTGCCTGGGGACAGGGCTCCTACGAGCAGTACTTC CAWGQGSYEQYF
TRBJ2-5 TRBV5-1 - - TGCGCCAGCAGCTTGCAGGGGACGGAAGAATGGACCCAGTACTTC CASSLQGTEEWTQYF
TRBJ1-4 TRBV10-3 - - TGTGCCATCAGGGCCTCAACCCAGGGGGAAAAACTGTTTTTT CAIRASTQGEKLFF
TRBJ2-7 TRBV7-2 - TRBD2 TGTGCCAGCAGCTTAGGCGGGAGCGTCCCCTACGAGCAGTACTTC CASSLGGSVPYEQYF
TRBJ1-1 TRBV7-6 - - TGTGCCAGCAGCTCGTTCAGGGCGACGAACACTGAAGCTTTCTTT CASSSFRATNTEAFF
TRBJ2-2 TRBV28 - - TGTGCCAGCAGTTTAGGACTGGGATTTCAATCGACCGGGGAGCTGTTTTTT CASSLGLGFQSTGELFF
TRBJ2-6 TRBV5-5 - - TGTGCCAGCAGCTTCCAGGCCACTGGGGCCAACGTCCTGACTTTC CASSFQATGANVLTF
TRBJ1-1 TRBV2 - - TGTGCCAGCACCGAGCTAGGGGCGGCAGCTTTCTTT CASTELGAAAFF
TRBJ1-4 TRBV5-1 - - TGCGCCAGCAGCTTGGTGGGGGGTGGCGAAAAACTGTTTTTT CASSLVGGGEKLFF
TRBJ1-5 TRBV28 once TRBD1 TGTGCCAGCATTCAGGCGGGACAGGGTGGTTTTCAGCCCCAGCATTTT CASIQAGQGGFQPQHF
TRBJ2-7 TRBV10-3 - TRBD1 TGTGCCATCAGTAGACAGGGGGACGAGCAGTACTTC CAISRQGDEQYF
TRBJ1-2 TRBV5-8 - - TGTGCCAGCAGCACCTCGTCCGGGACAACGTATCGGGGCTACACCTTC CASSTSSGTTYRGYTF
TRBJ1-1 TRBV18 - TRBD1 TGTGCCAGCTCACCTGGACAGGGGGTGACTGAAGCTTTCTTT CASSPGQGVTEAFF
TRBJ2-3 TRBV14 - - TGTGCCAGCAGCCAGGGACGGCGGACAGTTAGCACAGATACGCAGTATTTT CASSQGRRTVSTDTQYF
TRBJ2-7 TRBV18 - - TGTGCCAGCTCACCTGGGGCAGACGGCCGGTCTGGGCAGTACTTC CASSPGADGRSGQYF
TRBJ2-7 TRBV27 - - TGTGCCAGCAGTTTACTTCCGGCCGTGGCGATATACGAGCAGTACTTC CASSLLPAVAIYEQYF
TRBJ2-4 TRBV27 - - TGTGCCAGCAGTTTATCGTACGGTCTGACCAAAAACATTCAGTACTTC CASSLSYGLTKNIQYF
TRBJ2-7 TRBV28 - TRBD2 TGTGCCAGCAGTCAACAGCGGGAGTTGGACTTC CASSQQRELDF
TRBJ2-7 TRBV12-3/TRBV12-4 - - TGTGCCAGCACCAGGGACACCTCCTACGAGCAGTACTTC CASTRDTSYEQYF
TRBJ2-7 TRBV7-9 - TRBD2 TGTGCCAGCAGCTTGGGTCTCCTAGCGGGAGGGTCCTACGAGCAGTACTTC CASSLGLLAGGSYEQYF